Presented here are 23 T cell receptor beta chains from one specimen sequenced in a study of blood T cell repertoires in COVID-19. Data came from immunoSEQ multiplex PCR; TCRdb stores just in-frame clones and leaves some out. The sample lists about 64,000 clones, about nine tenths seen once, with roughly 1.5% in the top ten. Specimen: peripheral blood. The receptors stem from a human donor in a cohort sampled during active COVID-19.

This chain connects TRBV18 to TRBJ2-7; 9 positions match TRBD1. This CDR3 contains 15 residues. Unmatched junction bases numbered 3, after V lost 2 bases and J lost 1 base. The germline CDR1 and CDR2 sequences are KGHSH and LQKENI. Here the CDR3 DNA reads TGTGCCAGCTCACCAGGACAGGGGAAGTCCTACGAGCAGTACTTC. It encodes CASSPGQGKSYEQYF.

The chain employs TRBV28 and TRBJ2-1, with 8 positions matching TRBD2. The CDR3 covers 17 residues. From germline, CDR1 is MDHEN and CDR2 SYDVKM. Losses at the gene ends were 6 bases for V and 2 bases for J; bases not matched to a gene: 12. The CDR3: CASSRTRSGTTYNEQFF. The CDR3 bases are TGTGCCAGCAGCCGCACCCGTAGCGGGACGACCTACAATGAGCAGTTCTTC.

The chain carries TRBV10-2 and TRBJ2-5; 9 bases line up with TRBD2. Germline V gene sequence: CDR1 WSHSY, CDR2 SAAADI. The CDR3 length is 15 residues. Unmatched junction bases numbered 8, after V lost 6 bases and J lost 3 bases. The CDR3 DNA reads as TGCGCCAGCAGGCCCGGGCTAGCGGGAAAAGAGACCCAGTACTTC. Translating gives CASRPGLAGKETQYF.

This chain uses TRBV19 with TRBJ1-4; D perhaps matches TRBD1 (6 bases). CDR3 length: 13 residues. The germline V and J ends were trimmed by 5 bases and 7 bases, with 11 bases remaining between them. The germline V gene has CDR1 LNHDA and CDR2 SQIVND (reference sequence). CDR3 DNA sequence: TGTGCCAGTAGTGCCACAGGGACTGAAAAACTGTTTTTT. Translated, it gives CASSATGTEKLFF.

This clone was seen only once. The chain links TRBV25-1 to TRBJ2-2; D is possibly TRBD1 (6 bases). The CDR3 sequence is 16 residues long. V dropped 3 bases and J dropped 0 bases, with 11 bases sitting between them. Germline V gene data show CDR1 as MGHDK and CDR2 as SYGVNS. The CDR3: CASSDLGHSNTGELFF. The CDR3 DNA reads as TGTGCCAGCAGTGACCTGGGACACTCGAACACCGGGGAGCTGTTTTTT.

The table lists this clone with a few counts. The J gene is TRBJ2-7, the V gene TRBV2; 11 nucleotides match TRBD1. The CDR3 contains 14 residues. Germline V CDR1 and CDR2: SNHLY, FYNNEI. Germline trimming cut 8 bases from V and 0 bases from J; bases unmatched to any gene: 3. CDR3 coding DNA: TGTGCCAGCCCCGGGACAGGGGGCTCCTACGAGCAGTACTTC. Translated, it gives CASPGTGGSYEQYF.

CDR3 DNA sequence: TGTGCCAGCAGCTCCCCAATGGACAGTGGACCCCCAAGGCAGTACTTC. Protein product: CASSSPMDSGPPRQYF. This chain links TRBV7-6 with TRBJ2-7; TRBD1 might be the D (6 bases). Germline lookup yields CDR1 SGHVS and CDR2 FNYEAQ. The CDR3 is made up of 16 amino acids. Between the trimmed V and J ends, which lost 4 bases and 9 bases, there was a span of 25 bases.

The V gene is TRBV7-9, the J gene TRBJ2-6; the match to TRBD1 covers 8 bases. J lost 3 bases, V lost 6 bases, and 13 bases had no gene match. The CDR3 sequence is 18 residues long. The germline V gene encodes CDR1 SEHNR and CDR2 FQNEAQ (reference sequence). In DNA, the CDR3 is TGTGCCAGCAGACCCCCCGGGACAGGTGTGCTTGGGGCCAACGTCCTGACTTTC. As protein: CASRPPGTGVLGANVLTF.

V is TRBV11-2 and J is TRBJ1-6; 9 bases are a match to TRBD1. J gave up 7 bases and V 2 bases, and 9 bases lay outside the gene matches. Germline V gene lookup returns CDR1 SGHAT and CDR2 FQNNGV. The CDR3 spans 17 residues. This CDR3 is CASSLNGAGQGNSPLHF. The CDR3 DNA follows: TGTGCCAGCAGCTTAAACGGGGCAGGACAGGGGAATTCACCCCTCCACTTT.

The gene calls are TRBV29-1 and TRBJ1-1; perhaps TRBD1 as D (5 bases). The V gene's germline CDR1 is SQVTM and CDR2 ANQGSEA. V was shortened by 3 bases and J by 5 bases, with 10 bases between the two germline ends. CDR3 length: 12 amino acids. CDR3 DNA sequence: TGCAGCGTTGATTCGGGGGGGACTGAAGCTTTCTTT. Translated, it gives CSVDSGGTEAFF.

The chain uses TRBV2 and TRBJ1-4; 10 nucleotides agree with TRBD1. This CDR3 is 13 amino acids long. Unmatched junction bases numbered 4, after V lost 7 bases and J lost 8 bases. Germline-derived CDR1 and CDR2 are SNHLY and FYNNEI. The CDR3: CASIRDRGEKLFF. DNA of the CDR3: TGTGCCAGCATTCGGGACAGGGGAGAAAAACTGTTTTTT.

CDR3 region: CASSATSGNPPGNEQFF. CDR3 sequence (DNA): TGTGCCAGTAGCGCGACTAGCGGGAATCCCCCGGGCAATGAGCAGTTCTTC. This chain joins TRBV19 and TRBJ2-1, with 11 bases aligning to TRBD2. The J segment lost 6 bases and the V segment lost 6 bases, leaving 13 bases of the junction unmatched. This CDR3 is 17 amino acids long. Germline CDR1 reads LNHDA; CDR2 reads SQIVND (reference sequence).

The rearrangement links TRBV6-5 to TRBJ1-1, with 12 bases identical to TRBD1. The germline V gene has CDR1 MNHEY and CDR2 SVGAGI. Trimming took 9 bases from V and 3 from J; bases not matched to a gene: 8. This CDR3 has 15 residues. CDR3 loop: CARNRDRGLDTEAFF. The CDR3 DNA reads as TGTGCCAGGAATCGGGACAGGGGGCTAGACACTGAAGCTTTCTTT.

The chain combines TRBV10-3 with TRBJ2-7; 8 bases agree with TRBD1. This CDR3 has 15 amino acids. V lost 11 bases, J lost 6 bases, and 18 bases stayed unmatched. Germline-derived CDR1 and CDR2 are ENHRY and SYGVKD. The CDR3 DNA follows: TGTGCCTCGTGCAATACCGGGACAGACAGGGGCGAGCAGTACTTC. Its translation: CASCNTGTDRGEQYF.

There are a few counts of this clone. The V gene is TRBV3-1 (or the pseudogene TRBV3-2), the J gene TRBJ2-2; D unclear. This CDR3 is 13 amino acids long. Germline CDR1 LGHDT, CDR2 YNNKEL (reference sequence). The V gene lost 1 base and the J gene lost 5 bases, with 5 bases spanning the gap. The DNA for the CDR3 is TGTGCCAGCAGCCAAGTGAGAACCGGGGAGCTGTTTTTT. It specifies CASSQVRTGELFF.

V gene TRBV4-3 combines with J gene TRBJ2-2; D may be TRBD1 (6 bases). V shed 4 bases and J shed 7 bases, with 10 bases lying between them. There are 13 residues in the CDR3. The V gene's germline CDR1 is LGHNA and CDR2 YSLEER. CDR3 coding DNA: TGCGCCAGCAGCCCCCGCAGGGGCGGGGAGCTGTTTTTT. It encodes CASSPRRGGELFF.

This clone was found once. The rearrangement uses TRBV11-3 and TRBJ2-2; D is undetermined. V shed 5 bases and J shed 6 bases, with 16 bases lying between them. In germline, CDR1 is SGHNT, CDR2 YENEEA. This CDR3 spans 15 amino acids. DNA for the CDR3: TGTGCCAGCAGCGCAGCCATGCTAGGCTCCGGGGAGCTGTTTTTT. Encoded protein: CASSAAMLGSGELFF. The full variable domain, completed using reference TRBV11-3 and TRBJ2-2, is EAGVVQSPRYKIIEKKQPVAFWCNPISGHNTLYWYLQNLGQGPELLIRYENEEAVDDSQLPKDRFSAERLKGVDSTLKIQPAELGDSAVYLCASSAAMLGSGELFFGEGSRLTVL.

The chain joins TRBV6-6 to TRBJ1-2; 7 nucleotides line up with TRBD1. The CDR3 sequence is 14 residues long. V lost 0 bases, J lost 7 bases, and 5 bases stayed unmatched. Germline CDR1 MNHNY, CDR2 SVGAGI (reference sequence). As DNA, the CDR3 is TGTGCCAGCAGTTACTCGCGACAGGGAAGTGGCTACACCTTC. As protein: CASSYSRQGSGYTF.

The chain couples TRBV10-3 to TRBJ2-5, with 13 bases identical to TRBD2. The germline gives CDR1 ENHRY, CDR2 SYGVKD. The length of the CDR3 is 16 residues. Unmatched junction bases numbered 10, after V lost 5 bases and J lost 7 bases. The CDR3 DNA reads TGTGCCATCAGTCCTTCGGGGACTAGCGGGACAGGGACCCAGTACTTC. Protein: CAISPSGTSGTGTQYF.

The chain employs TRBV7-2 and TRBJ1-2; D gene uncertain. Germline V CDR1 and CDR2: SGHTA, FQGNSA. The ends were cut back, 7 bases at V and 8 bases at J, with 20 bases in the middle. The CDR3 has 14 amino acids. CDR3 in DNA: TGTGCCAGCACCTCCCGAGGGTTTGCGGGAGGCTACACCTTC. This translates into CASTSRGFAGGYTF.

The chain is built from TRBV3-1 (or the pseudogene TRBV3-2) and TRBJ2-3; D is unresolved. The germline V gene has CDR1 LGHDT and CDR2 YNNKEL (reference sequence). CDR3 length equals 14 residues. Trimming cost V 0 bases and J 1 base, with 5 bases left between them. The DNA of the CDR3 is TGTGCCAGCAGCCAAGATTCGGGCACAGATACGCAGTATTTT. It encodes CASSQDSGTDTQYF.

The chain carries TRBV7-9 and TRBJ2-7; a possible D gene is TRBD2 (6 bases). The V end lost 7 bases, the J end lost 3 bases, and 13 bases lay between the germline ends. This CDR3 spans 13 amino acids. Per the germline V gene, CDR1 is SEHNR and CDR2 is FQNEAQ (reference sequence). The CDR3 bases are TGTGCCAGCAAATCTAGCGCCAGCTACGAGCAGTACTTC. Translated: CASKSSASYEQYF.

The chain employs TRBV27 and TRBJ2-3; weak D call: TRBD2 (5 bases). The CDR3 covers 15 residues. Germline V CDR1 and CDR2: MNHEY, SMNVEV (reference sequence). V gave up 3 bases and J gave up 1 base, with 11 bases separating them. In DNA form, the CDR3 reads TGTGCCAGCAGTTTTGATCTGGGAGGCACAGATACGCAGTATTTT. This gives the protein CASSFDLGGTDTQYF.